A selection of T cell receptor beta chains follows, all from one sample in a study of T cell responses to AZD1222 COVID-19 vaccine. Measured with immunoSEQ multiplex PCR; TCRdb has only the in-frame clones, and not every one. The sample gives fewer than 150,000 clones, 93% of which show up once; approximately 3.4% is in the top ten. This sample comprised peripheral blood, obtained on day 0 of AZD1222 vaccination. The receptors were sampled from an adult in good health. Both conserved end residues are part of each CDR3. The D gene is left open where the match is weak. Clone size is not always given. Where it is, it says once, few, many or a class for expanded clones.

V gene	D gene	J gene	clone size	CDR3 DNA	CDR3 protein
TRBV6-2/TRBV6-3	NA	TRBJ1-2	NA	TGTGCCAGCAGTTACTCGTTCCGGAACTATGGCTACACCTTC	CASSYSFRNYGYTF
TRBV7-8	TRBD1	TRBJ1-4	NA	TGTGCCAGCGGCGTAAGGACAGGGGGTCTCCAAAAACTGTTTTTT	CASGVRTGGLQKLFF
TRBV28	TRBD1	TRBJ2-4	NA	TGTGCCAGCAGTGCCCGGGACAGGGTAGCCAAAAACATTCAGTACTTC	CASSARDRVAKNIQYF
TRBV6-5	NA	TRBJ1-4	once	TGCGCCAGCAGTCCCCGGGACACTAATGAAAAACTGTTTTTT	CASSPRDTNEKLFF
TRBV5-4	NA	TRBJ2-3	NA	TGTGCCAGCAGCTTGGAAGGAGATACGCAGTATTTT	CASSLEGDTQYF
TRBV2	NA	TRBJ2-2	NA	TGTGCCAGCAGGCGGATCCAGAGGACCGGGGAGCTGTTTTTT	CASRRIQRTGELFF
TRBV30	TRBD1	TRBJ1-2	NA	TGTGCCTGGGGGACAGGCTATGGCTACACCTTC	CAWGTGYGYTF
TRBV4-3	NA	TRBJ2-5	NA	TGCGCCAGCAGCCACTCGCCAGGGGAAGAGACCCAGTACTTC	CASSHSPGEETQYF
TRBV5-8	NA	TRBJ2-6	once	TGTGCCAGCAGCTTCGTCAGGTTCGTCTCTGGGGCCAACGTCCTGACTTTC	CASSFVRFVSGANVLTF
TRBV3-1/TRBV3-2	NA	TRBJ2-7	NA	TGTGCCAGCAGCCAAGATTACTCGGGGGGCCGGGAGCAGTACTTC	CASSQDYSGGREQYF
TRBV5-5	NA	TRBJ2-1	NA	TGTGCCAGCAGTTTTAGTACCGGCAATGAGCAGTTCTTC	CASSFSTGNEQFF
TRBV18	TRBD1	TRBJ1-2	NA	TGTGCCAGCTCTCACAGGGGGAACTATGGCTACACCTTC	CASSHRGNYGYTF
TRBV28	NA	TRBJ2-7	NA	TGTGCCAGCAGTCCAGGAGGGGGCGGAGTGGATGAGCAGTACTTC	CASSPGGGGVDEQYF
TRBV6-2/TRBV6-3	NA	TRBJ2-3	NA	TGTGCCAGCAGTTACTTGAACAGGGCCTACACAGATACGCAGTATTTT	CASSYLNRAYTDTQYF
TRBV5-1	NA	TRBJ2-7	few	TGCGCCAGCAGCTTGGCGGGGACCTACGAGCAGTACTTC	CASSLAGTYEQYF
TRBV27	NA	TRBJ1-1	NA	TGTGCCAGCAGTTTATCAGGTCGGATGAACACTGAAGCTTTCTTT	CASSLSGRMNTEAFF
TRBV6-5	NA	TRBJ2-3	NA	TGTGCCAGCGCCAGGTGGGAGGCAGATACGCAGTATTTT	CASARWEADTQYF
TRBV20-1	NA	TRBJ1-5	once	TGCAGTGCTAGTCTGCACAATCAGCCCCAGCATTTT	CSASLHNQPQHF
TRBV3-1/TRBV3-2	NA	TRBJ1-2	NA	TGTGCCAGCAGCGAATCGGACGGTGACTATGGCTACACCTTC	CASSESDGDYGYTF
TRBV3-1/TRBV3-2	NA	TRBJ1-1	NA	TGTGCCAGCAGCCAGGCGGGGGAGGGGGCTGAAGCTTTCTTT	CASSQAGEGAEAFF